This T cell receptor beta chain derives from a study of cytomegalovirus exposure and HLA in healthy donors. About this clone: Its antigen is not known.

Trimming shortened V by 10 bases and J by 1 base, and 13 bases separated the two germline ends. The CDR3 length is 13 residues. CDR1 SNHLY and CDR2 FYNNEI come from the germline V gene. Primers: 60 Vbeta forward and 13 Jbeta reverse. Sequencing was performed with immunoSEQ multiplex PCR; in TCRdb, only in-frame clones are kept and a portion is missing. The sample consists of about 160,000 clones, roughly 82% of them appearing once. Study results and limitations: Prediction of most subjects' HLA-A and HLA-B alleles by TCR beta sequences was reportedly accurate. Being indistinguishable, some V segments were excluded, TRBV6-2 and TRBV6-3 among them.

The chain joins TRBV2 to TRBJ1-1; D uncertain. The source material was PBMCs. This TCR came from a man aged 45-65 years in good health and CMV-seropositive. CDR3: CATAPMGNTEAFF. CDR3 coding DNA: TGTGCCACAGCGCCAATGGGGAACACTGAAGCTTTCTTT.